This passage covers 30 T cell receptor beta chains from one sample sequenced in a study of T cell responses to AZD1222 COVID-19 vaccine. Measured with immunoSEQ multiplex PCR; TCRdb has only the in-frame clones, and not every one. Among about 150,000 clones, 75% to 95% were seen once, and the ten largest hold 1.5% to 2%. Sample: peripheral blood, taken on day 0 of AZD1222 vaccination. Receptors originate from an adult in good health.

V usage is TRBV18 and J usage is TRBJ1-5; no clear D gene. The V gene lost 3 bases and the J gene lost 0 bases, with 9 bases spanning the gap. This CDR3 has 15 residues. The germline CDR1 and CDR2 sequences are KGHSH and LQKENI. Here the CDR3 DNA reads TGTGCCAGCTCACCGGGAGTCCTTAGCAATCAGCCCCAGCATTTT. It specifies CASSPGVLSNQPQHF.

This clone appeared once. The chain employs TRBV5-7 and TRBJ2-3; weak D call: TRBD2 (5 bases). TRBV5-7 is sorted into the ORF group, with uncertain function. The CDR3 is made up of 14 amino acids. The germline V and J ends were trimmed by 4 bases and 3 bases, with 12 bases remaining between them. The chain's CDR3 is CASSTQLATDTQYF. The CDR3 nucleotides read TGTGCCAGCAGCACGCAGCTAGCAACAGATACGCAGTATTTT.

CDR3 region: CATSLGTSGQETQYF. Written as DNA, the CDR3 is TGTGCCACCAGCCTTGGGACTAGCGGTCAAGAGACCCAGTACTTC. The chain employs TRBV24-1 and TRBJ2-5; TRBD2 matches 11 bases. Germline V CDR1 and CDR2: KGHDR, SFDVKD. V shed 7 bases, J shed 2 bases, and the junction held 5 bases outside the gene matches. The CDR3 has 15 residues.

The gene calls are TRBV5-8 and TRBJ2-3, with 7 bases aligning to TRBD2. Germline V lookup: CDR1 SGHTS, CDR2 YDEGEE. V was clipped by 0 bases and J by 6 bases; unmatched bases: 10. The CDR3 is 16 residues long. CDR3 amino acids: CASSLGVSGSRDTQYF. Written as DNA, the CDR3 is TGTGCCAGCAGCTTGGGGGTTAGCGGGTCCCGGGATACGCAGTATTTT. Together with reference TRBV5-8 and TRBJ2-3, the CDR3 gives the full variable domain: EAGVTQSPTHLIKTRGQQATLRCSPISGHTSVYWYQQALGLGLQFLLWYDEGEERNRGNFPPRFSGRQFPNYSSELNVNALELEDSALYLCASSLGVSGSRDTQYFGPGTRLTVL.

The J gene is TRBJ2-7, the V gene TRBV5-1; D remains ambiguous. Trimming shortened V by 0 bases and J by 6 bases, and 7 bases separated the two germline ends. Germline CDR1 reads SGHRS; CDR2 reads YFSETQ. The CDR3 has 12 amino acids. The CDR3 region has the DNA TGCGCCAGCAGCTTGGATTCTGTCGAGCAGTACTTC. Protein: CASSLDSVEQYF.

The chain couples TRBV6-1 to TRBJ1-5, with D perhaps TRBD1 (5 bases). CDR3 length: 14 residues. Between the trimmed V and J ends, which lost 2 bases and 7 bases, there was a span of 12 bases. CDR1 and CDR2 (germline): MNHNS, SASEGT. The CDR3 coding sequence is TGTGCCAGCAGTGAATTTGGGGGTGGGCAGCCCCAGCATTTT. It is translated as CASSEFGGGQPQHF.

This sequence joins TRBV7-6 and TRBJ2-1; D may correspond to TRBD1 or TRBD2 (5 bases each). Germline values: CDR1 SGHVS, CDR2 FNYEAQ. The V and J ends lost 4 bases and 7 bases respectively, with 20 bases between them. The CDR3 loop spans 16 amino acids. The CDR3, as DNA: TGTGCCAGCAGCTATATCGGGACCAAATACAAAAATGAGCAGTTCTTC. This translates into CASSYIGTKYKNEQFF.

This chain links TRBV18 with TRBJ2-1, with D tentatively TRBD2 (6 bases). The CDR3 loop spans 14 amino acids. In germline, CDR1 is KGHSH, CDR2 LQKENI. Trimming cost V 5 bases and J 6 bases, with 14 bases left between them. The CDR3 DNA is TGTGCCAGCTCAGCGGGACTGTTGTTCAATGAGCAGTTCTTC. Amino acids: CASSAGLLFNEQFF. Full variable domain (outside the CDR3, taken from reference TRBV18 and TRBJ2-1): NAGVMQNPRHLVRRRGQEARLRCSPMKGHSHVYWYRQLPEEGLKFMVYLQKENIIDESGMPKERFSAEFPKEGPSILRIQQVVRGDSAAYFCASSAGLLFNEQFFGPGTRLTVL.

V and J are TRBV3-1 (or the pseudogene TRBV3-2) and TRBJ2-3, with D perhaps matching TRBD1 (6 bases). The CDR3 is 14 residues long. Between the trimmed V and J ends, which lost 4 bases and 11 bases, there was a span of 19 bases. Germline assignment: CDR1 LGHDT and CDR2 YNNKEL (reference sequence). DNA of the CDR3: TGTGCCAGCAGCCGGTCCGGTGGGGGCGAGGGGCAGTATTTT. This gives the protein CASSRSGGGEGQYF.

This chain links TRBV19 with TRBJ1-3; D is perhaps TRBD1 (6 bases). This CDR3 is 14 amino acids long. Germline CDR1 reads LNHDA; CDR2 reads SQIVND (reference sequence). Between the trimmed V and J ends, which lost 4 bases and 4 bases, there was a span of 11 bases. The chain's CDR3 is CASSKQGFGNTIYF. CDR3 sequence (DNA): TGTGCCAGTAGTAAACAGGGATTCGGAAACACCATATATTTT.

The CDR3 DNA is TGTGCCAGCAGCACCCGGACAGGGAGCACTGAAGCTTTCTTT. It is translated as CASSTRTGSTEAFF. This chain uses TRBV7-2 with TRBJ1-1, with 8 bases that match TRBD1. This CDR3 has 14 amino acids. V was pared by 5 bases and J by 4 bases, with 6 bases of the junction left unmatched. Germline values: CDR1 SGHTA, CDR2 FQGNSA.

The chain is built from TRBV5-1 and TRBJ2-1; 10 bases fit TRBD2. CDR1 and CDR2 from the germline V gene are SGHRS and YFSETQ. The V and J ends lost 4 bases and 5 bases, in that order; junction bases with no gene match: 6. The CDR3 is made up of 15 amino acids. Here the CDR3 reads CASSRSGRAHNEQFF. The CDR3, as DNA: TGCGCCAGCAGCCGCAGCGGGAGGGCCCACAATGAGCAGTTCTTC.

The chain combines TRBV5-1 with TRBJ1-2; D uncertain. Germline values: CDR1 SGHRS, CDR2 YFSETQ. Trimming removed 4 bases at V and 5 bases at J, with 15 bases between. The CDR3 loop spans 14 amino acids. CDR3 region: CASSPFFDTYGYTF. The CDR3, as DNA: TGCGCCAGCAGCCCTTTTTTCGACACTTATGGCTACACCTTC.

The chain links TRBV5-5 to TRBJ1-1; D is undetermined. Germline assignment: CDR1 SGHKS and CDR2 YYEKEE (reference sequence). The CDR3 covers 16 residues. Trimming took 6 bases from V and 2 from J, leaving 20 bases between them. The CDR3, as DNA: TGTGCCAGCACCCCCCCCCGGGCGGCAACCAACACTGAAGCTTTCTTT. Its translation is CASTPPRAATNTEAFF.

V gene TRBV2 combines with J gene TRBJ2-3, with 12 nucleotides matching TRBD2. This CDR3 is 18 amino acids long. Germline assignment: CDR1 SNHLY and CDR2 FYNNEI. V lost 2 bases, J lost 4 bases, and 10 bases stayed unmatched. In nucleotides, the CDR3 is TGTGCCAGCAGTGAAAAAGTCTGGCTAGCGGGAGGGTCAGATACGCAGTATTTT. Encoded protein: CASSEKVWLAGGSDTQYF.

In this sample, this clone turned up once. This chain uses TRBV7-9 with TRBJ2-5; D possibly corresponds to TRBD2 (5 bases). Trimming removed 2 bases from V and 2 bases from J, with 9 bases in between. Germline values: CDR1 SEHNR, CDR2 FQNEAQ (reference sequence). The CDR3 spans 14 residues. CDR3 in amino acids: CASSLYGLQETQYF. The DNA of the CDR3 is TGTGCCAGCAGCTTATACGGACTTCAAGAGACCCAGTACTTC.

Concerning this clone: An end of the junction does not agree with germline; a read error may underlie this. The CDR3 reads CATSRDPGQRNQPQHF. Here the CDR3 DNA reads TGTGCCACCAGCCGAGACCCGGGACAACGCAATCAGCCCCAGCATTTT. The rearrangement links TRBV15 to TRBJ1-5; tentative D call: TRBD1 (6 bases). This CDR3 is built from 16 residues. CDR1 and CDR2 from the germline V gene are LNHNV and YYDKDF (reference sequence).

This clone was found once. The gene calls are TRBV6-5 and TRBJ2-2, with 8 nucleotides matching TRBD1. The junction had 3 bases not matched to a gene; V was cut back by 2 bases and J by 4 bases. The CDR3 runs to 15 residues. CDR1 and CDR2 from the germline V gene are MNHEY and SVGAGI. Written as DNA, the CDR3 is TGTGCCAGCAGTTACGCCCAGGGGGCCACCGGGGAGCTGTTTTTT. Translating it yields CASSYAQGATGELFF.

The table lists this clone with a count of one. V usage is TRBV7-9 and J usage is TRBJ1-2; D is uncertain. Germline values: CDR1 SEHNR, CDR2 FQNEAQ (reference sequence). Trimming left V 1 base short and J 3 bases short, with 12 bases between. This CDR3 comprises 15 residues. This CDR3 is CASSLEAAGYYGYTF. The CDR3 DNA reads TGTGCCAGCAGCTTAGAGGCAGCGGGGTACTATGGCTACACCTTC.

The genes are TRBV9 and TRBJ2-3; D is unclear. The CDR3 is 14 amino acids. Germline V gene lookup returns CDR1 SGDLS and CDR2 YYNGEE. The V end lost 0 bases, the J end lost 3 bases, and 8 bases lay between the germline ends. In DNA form, the CDR3 reads TGTGCCAGCAGCGTAGAGGTCCATACAGATACGCAGTATTTT. Protein product: CASSVEVHTDTQYF.

The chain is built from TRBV2 and TRBJ1-6, with a weak D call TRBD1 (5 bases). The ends were cut back, 4 bases at V and 0 bases at J, with 13 bases in the middle. The germline CDR1 and CDR2 sequences are SNHLY and FYNNEI. The length of the CDR3 is 17 residues. DNA for the CDR3: TGTGCCAGCAGTGCTGGGGCGACCTTCTCCTATAATTCACCCCTCCACTTT. Its translation: CASSAGATFSYNSPLHF.

The V call is TRBV19, the J call TRBJ2-2; D might be TRBD1 (6 bases). V was clipped by 9 bases and J by 6 bases, with 20 bases between them. CDR1 LNHDA and CDR2 SQIVND come from the germline V gene (reference sequence). The CDR3 length is 15 residues. The CDR3 region is CASISWDTPAGELFF. CDR3 in DNA: TGTGCCAGCATAAGCTGGGACACGCCCGCCGGGGAGCTGTTTTTT. Full variable domain (outside the CDR3, taken from reference TRBV19 and TRBJ2-2): DGGITQSPKYLFRKEGQNVTLSCEQNLNHDAMYWYRQDPGQGLRLIYYSQIVNDFQKGDIAEGYSVSREKKESFPLTVTSAQKNPTAFYLCASISWDTPAGELFFGEGSRLTVL.

The genes are TRBV5-4 and TRBJ2-2; 9 bases map to TRBD2. The V gene's germline CDR1 is SGHNT and CDR2 YYREEE (reference sequence). J was trimmed by 6 bases and V by 2 bases; bases with no gene match: 8. This CDR3 has 16 amino acids. This CDR3 reads CASSFPSSGSSGELFF. In nucleotides, the CDR3 is TGTGCCAGCAGCTTCCCTAGTAGCGGGAGCTCCGGGGAGCTGTTTTTT.

This clone was seen just once. This chain connects TRBV10-3 to TRBJ2-5, with D unresolved. V shed 6 bases and J shed 3 bases, with 11 bases lying between them. From germline, CDR1 is ENHRY and CDR2 SYGVKD. There are 13 residues in the CDR3. CDR3 sequence reads: CAIRSRIEETQYF. As DNA, the CDR3 is TGTGCCATCAGGAGTAGAATTGAAGAGACCCAGTACTTC.

V and J are TRBV5-1 and TRBJ1-2; tentatively, D is TRBD1 (5 bases). Looked up from germline, CDR1 is SGHRS and CDR2 is YFSETQ. V dropped 0 bases and J dropped 3 bases, with 9 bases sitting between them. This CDR3 comprises 14 residues. CDR3 in DNA: TGCGCCAGCAGCTTGGAGACAGCGCACTATGGCTACACCTTC. Its translation: CASSLETAHYGYTF.

The chain couples TRBV10-3 to TRBJ1-1; 8 bases are shared with TRBD1. The germline gives CDR1 ENHRY, CDR2 SYGVKD. The CDR3 runs 14 residues. With V trimmed by 4 bases and J by 1 base, 2 bases remained unmatched. CDR3 sequence (DNA): TGTGCCATCAGTGGACAGGGGCCGAACACTGAAGCTTTCTTT. Protein sequence: CAISGQGPNTEAFF.

This chain links TRBV6-6 with TRBJ1-2; D is uncertain. With 8 bases removed from V and 7 bases from J, the gap between germline ends came to 11 bases. From germline, CDR1 is MNHNY and CDR2 SVGAGI (reference sequence). The CDR3 extends over 11 amino acids. The CDR3 reads CASSYPAGYTF. CDR3 nucleotides: TGTGCCAGCTCCTATCCGGCTGGCTACACCTTC.

This sequence joins TRBV6-1 and TRBJ1-5; the match to TRBD1 covers 9 bases. The CDR3 runs 14 residues. V lost 2 bases to trimming and J lost 6 bases; unmatched junction nucleotides: 2. Germline assignment: CDR1 MNHNS and CDR2 SASEGT. Here the CDR3 reads CASSETTGGQPQHF. The CDR3 DNA reads TGTGCCAGCAGTGAAACGACAGGGGGTCAGCCCCAGCATTTT.

In this sample, this clone turned up once. DNA of the CDR3: TGTGCCAGCACCCAAACAGGGACACCCTACGAGCAGTACTTC. Translation gives CASTQTGTPYEQYF. V is TRBV11-2 and J is TRBJ2-7; the D gene is possibly TRBD1 (6 bases). The CDR3 has 14 amino acids. Trimming pared 7 bases from V and 2 bases from J, leaving 15 bases between. Germline V gene lookup returns CDR1 SGHAT and CDR2 FQNNGV.

The chain carries TRBV7-2 and TRBJ2-7, with unresolved D. This CDR3 spans 12 amino acids. The germline V and J ends were trimmed by 1 base and 2 bases, with 3 bases remaining between them. The V gene's germline CDR1 is SGHTA and CDR2 FQGNSA. The CDR3 here is CASSLDTYEQYF. CDR3 DNA: TGTGCCAGCAGCTTAGATACCTACGAGCAGTACTTC. Full variable domain (rest looked up from reference TRBV7-2 and TRBJ2-7): GAGVSQSPSNKVTEKGKDVELRCDPISGHTALYWYRQSLGQGLEFLIYFQGNSAPDKSGLPSDRFSAERTGGSVSTLTIQRTQQEDSAVYLCASSLDTYEQYFGPGTRLTVT.